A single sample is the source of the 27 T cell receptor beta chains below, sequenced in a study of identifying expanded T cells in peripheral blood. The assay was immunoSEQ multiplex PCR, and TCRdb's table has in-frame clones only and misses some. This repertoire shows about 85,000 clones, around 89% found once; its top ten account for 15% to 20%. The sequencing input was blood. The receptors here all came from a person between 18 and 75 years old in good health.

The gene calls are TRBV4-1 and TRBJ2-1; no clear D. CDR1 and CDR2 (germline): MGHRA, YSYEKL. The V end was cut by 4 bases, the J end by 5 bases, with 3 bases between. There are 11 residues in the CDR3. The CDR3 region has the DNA TGCGCCAGCAGCCGTAACAATGAGCAGTTCTTC. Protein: CASSRNNEQFF.

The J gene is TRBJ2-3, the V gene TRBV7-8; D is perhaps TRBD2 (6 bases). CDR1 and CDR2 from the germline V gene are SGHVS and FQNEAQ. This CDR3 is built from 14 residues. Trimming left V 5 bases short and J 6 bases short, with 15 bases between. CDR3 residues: CASSMGGLTDTQYF. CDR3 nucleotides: TGTGCCAGCAGCATGGGGGGTCTTACTGATACGCAGTATTTT.

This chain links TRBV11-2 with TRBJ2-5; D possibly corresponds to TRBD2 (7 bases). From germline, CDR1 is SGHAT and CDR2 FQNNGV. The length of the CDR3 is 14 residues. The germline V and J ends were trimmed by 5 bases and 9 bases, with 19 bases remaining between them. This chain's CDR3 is CASSPSGGALAQYF. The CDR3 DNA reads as TGTGCCAGCAGCCCTAGTGGGGGGGCGCTGGCCCAGTACTTC.

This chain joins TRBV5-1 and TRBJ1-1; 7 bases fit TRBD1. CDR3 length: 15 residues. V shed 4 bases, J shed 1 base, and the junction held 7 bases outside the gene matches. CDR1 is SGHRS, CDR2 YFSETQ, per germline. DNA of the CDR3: TGCGCCAGCAGCCAGATGAGGGGGCGGAACACTGAAGCTTTCTTT. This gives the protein CASSQMRGRNTEAFF.

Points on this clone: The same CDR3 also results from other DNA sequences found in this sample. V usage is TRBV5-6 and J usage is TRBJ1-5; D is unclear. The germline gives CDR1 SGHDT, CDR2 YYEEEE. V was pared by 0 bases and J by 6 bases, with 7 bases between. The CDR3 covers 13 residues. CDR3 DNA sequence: TGTGCCAGCAGCTTGGGTTTAGGTCAGCCCCAGCATTTT. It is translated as CASSLGLGQPQHF.

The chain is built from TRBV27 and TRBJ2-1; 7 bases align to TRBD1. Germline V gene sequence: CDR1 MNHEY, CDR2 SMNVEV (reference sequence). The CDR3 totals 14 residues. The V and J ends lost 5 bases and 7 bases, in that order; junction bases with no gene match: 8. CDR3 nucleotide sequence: TGTGCCAGCAGTCCCCGGGACAGTGAGAATGAGCAGTTCTTC. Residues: CASSPRDSENEQFF.

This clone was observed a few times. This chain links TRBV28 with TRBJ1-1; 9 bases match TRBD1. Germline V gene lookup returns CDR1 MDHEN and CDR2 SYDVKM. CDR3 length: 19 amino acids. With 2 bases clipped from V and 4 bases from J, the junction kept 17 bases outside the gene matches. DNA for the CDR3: TGTGCCAGCAGTTTAGGCAAACGGGACAGGGAAAGTTCGAGCACTGAAGCTTTCTTT. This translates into CASSLGKRDRESSSTEAFF.

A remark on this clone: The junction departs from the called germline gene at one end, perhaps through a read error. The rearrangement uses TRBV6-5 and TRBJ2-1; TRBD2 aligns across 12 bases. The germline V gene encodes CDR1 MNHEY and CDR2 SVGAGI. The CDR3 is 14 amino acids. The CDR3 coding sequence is TGTGCCAGCAGTGCTAGCGGGGGGGCCAAGACCGCGGTCTTC. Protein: CASSASGGAKTAVF.

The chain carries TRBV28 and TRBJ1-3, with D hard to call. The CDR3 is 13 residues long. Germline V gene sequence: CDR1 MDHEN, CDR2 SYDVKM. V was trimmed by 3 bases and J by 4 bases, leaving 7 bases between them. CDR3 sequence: CASSLLQGNTIYF. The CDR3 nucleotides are TGTGCCAGCAGTTTGTTACAGGGAAACACCATATATTTT. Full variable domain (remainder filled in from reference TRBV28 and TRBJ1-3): DVKVTQSSRYLVKRTGEKVFLECVQDMDHENMFWYRQDPGLGLRLIYFSYDVKMKEKGDIPEGYSVSREKKERFSLILESASTNQTSMYLCASSLLQGNTIYFGEGSWLTVV.

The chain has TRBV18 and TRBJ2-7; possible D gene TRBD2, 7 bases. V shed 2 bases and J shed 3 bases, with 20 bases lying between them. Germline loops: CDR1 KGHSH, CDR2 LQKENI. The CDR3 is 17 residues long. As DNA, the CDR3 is TGTGCCAGCTCACCAGCCCTTCTGGGGGGGCCCCACTACGAGCAGTACTTC. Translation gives CASSPALLGGPHYEQYF.

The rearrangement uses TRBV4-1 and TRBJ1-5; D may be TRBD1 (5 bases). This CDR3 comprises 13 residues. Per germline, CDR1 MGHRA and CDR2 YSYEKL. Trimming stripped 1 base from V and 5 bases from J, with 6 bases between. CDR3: CASSQVRDQPQHF. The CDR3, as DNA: TGCGCCAGCAGCCAAGTCAGGGATCAGCCCCAGCATTTT.

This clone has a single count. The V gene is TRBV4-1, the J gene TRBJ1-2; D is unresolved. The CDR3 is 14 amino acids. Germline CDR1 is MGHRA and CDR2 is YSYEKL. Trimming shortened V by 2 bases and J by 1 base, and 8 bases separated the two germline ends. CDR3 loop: CASSQPDINYGYTF. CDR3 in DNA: TGCGCCAGCAGCCAACCCGACATTAACTATGGCTACACCTTC.

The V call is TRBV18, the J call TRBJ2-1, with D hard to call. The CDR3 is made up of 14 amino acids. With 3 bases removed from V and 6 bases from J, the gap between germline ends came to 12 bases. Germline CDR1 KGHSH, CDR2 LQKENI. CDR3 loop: CASSPREAANEQFF. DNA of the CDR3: TGTGCCAGCTCACCTCGAGAGGCGGCCAATGAGCAGTTCTTC.

The CDR3 region is CASSRWDRYSTDTQYF. DNA for the CDR3: TGTGCCAGCAGCAGATGGGACAGATATAGCACAGATACGCAGTATTTT. The chain combines TRBV5-6 with TRBJ2-3, with 7 bases fitting TRBD1. The germline V gene encodes CDR1 SGHDT and CDR2 YYEEEE. This CDR3 has 16 amino acids. V lost 4 bases, J lost 0 bases, and 8 bases stayed unmatched.

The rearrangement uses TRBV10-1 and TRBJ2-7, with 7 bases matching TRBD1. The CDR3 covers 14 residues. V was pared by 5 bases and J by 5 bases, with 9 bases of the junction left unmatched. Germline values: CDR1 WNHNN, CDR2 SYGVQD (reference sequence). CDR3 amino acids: CASSRGGDVDEQYF. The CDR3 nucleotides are TGCGCCAGCAGTAGAGGGGGCGATGTGGACGAGCAGTACTTC.

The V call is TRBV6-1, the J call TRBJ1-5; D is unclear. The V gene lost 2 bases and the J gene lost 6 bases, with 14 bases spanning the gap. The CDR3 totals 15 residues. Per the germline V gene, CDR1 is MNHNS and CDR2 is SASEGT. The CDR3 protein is CASSEYVEIIQPQHF. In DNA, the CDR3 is TGTGCCAGCAGTGAATATGTGGAGATTATTCAGCCCCAGCATTTT.

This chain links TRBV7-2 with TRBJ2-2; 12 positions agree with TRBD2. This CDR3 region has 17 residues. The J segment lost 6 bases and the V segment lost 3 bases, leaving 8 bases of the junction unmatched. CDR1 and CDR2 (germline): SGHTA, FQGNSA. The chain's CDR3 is CASSFHQLAGGSGELFF. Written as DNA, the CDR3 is TGTGCCAGCAGCTTTCACCAACTAGCGGGGGGATCCGGGGAGCTGTTTTTT.

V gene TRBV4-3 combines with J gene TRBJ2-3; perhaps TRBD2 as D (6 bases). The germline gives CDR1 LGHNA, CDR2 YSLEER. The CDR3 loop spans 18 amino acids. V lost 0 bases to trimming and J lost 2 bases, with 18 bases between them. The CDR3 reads CASSQDLVGRGNTDTQYF. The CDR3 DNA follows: TGCGCCAGCAGCCAAGATTTGGTCGGGCGGGGAAACACAGATACGCAGTATTTT.

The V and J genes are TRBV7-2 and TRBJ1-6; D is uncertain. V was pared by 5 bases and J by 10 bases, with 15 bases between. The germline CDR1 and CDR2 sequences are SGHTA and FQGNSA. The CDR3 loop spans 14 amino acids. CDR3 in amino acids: CASSLDKSESPLHF. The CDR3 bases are TGTGCCAGCAGCCTCGACAAGTCGGAATCACCCCTCCACTTT.

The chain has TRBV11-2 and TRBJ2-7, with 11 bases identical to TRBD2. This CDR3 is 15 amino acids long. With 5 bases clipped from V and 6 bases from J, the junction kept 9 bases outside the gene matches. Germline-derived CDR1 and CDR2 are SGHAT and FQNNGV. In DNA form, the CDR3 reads TGTGCCAGCAGCGCGACTGTAGCGGGGGGGCTCGAGCAGTACTTC. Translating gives CASSATVAGGLEQYF.

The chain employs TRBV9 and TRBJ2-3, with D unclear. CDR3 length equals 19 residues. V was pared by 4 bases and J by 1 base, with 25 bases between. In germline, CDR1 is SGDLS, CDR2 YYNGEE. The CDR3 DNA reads TGTGCCAGCAGCTCCCCGCGCACGGGCAACCAACTACGCACAGATACGCAGTATTTT. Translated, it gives CASSSPRTGNQLRTDTQYF.

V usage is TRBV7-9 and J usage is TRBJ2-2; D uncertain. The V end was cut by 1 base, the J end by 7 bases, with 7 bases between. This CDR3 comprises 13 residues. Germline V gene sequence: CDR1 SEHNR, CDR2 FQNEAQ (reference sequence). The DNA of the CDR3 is TGTGCCAGCAGCTTAGTCCTCAACGGGGAGCTGTTTTTT. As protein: CASSLVLNGELFF.

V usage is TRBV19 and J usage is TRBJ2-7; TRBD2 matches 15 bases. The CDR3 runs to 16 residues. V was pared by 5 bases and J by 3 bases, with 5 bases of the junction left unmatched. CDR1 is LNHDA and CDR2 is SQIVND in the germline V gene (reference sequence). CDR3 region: CASSPRTSGGDYEQYF. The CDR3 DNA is TGTGCCAGTAGTCCCCGGACTAGCGGGGGGGACTACGAGCAGTACTTC. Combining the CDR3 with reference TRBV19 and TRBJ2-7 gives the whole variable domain DGGITQSPKYLFRKEGQNVTLSCEQNLNHDAMYWYRQDPGQGLRLIYYSQIVNDFQKGDIAEGYSVSREKKESFPLTVTSAQKNPTAFYLCASSPRTSGGDYEQYFGPGTRLTVT.

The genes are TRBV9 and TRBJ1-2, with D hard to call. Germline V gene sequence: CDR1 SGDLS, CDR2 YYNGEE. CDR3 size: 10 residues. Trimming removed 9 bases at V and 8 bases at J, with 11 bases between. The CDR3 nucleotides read TGTGCCAACCCGCGCCGGGGCTACACCTTC. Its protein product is CANPRRGYTF.

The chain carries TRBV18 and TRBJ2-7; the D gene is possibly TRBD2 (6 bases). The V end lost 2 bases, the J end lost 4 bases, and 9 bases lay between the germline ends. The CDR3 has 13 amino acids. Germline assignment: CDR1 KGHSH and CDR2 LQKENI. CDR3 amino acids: CASSPGEAYEQYF. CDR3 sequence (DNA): TGTGCCAGCTCACCAGGGGAGGCGTACGAGCAGTACTTC.

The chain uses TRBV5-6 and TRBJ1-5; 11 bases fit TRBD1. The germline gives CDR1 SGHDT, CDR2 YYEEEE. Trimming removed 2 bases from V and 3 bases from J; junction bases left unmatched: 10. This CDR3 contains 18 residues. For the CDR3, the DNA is TGTGCCAGCAGCTTCCGTCCTGGACAGGGGGCGGACAATCAGCCCCAGCATTTT. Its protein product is CASSFRPGQGADNQPQHF. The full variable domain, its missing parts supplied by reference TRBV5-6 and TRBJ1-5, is DAGVTQSPTHLIKTRGQQVTLRCSPKSGHDTVSWYQQALGQGPQFIFQYYEEEERQRGNFPDRFSGHQFPNYSSELNVNALLLGDSALYLCASSFRPGQGADNQPQHFGDGTRLSIL.

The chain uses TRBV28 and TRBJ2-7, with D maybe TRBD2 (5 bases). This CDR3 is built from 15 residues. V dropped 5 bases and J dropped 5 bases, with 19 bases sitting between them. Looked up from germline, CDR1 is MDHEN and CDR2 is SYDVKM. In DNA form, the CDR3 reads TGTGCCAGCAGTCCACGCGCAACGCCCGGGGACGAGCAGTACTTC. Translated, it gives CASSPRATPGDEQYF.